This TCR beta chain was documented in a study of control samples from healthy donors and cancer patients. Germline V CDR1 and CDR2: MNHEY, SVGEGT. The CDR3 is made up of 17 amino acids. V was pared by 0 bases and J by 7 bases, with 21 bases between. Some clones are missing from TCRdb's copy, which holds only in-frame ones; the method was immunoSEQ multiplex PCR. The sample yields about 160,000 clones, approximately 94% seen once. The rearrangement uses TRBV6-2 or TRBV6-3 and TRBJ2-5; no firm D call. The sample was PBMCs. This receptor was taken from a man aged 60-69 years with colorectal cancer. CDR3 residues: CASSYSRTLRAPGTQYF. CDR3 bases: TGTGCCAGCAGTTACTCGCGGACGCTCCGCGCCCCGGGGACCCAGTACTTC.